This T cell receptor (beta chain) was retrieved from a study of blood T cells in healthy people across ages. In this sample, this clonotype turned up many times. Its antigen is unidentified. Using a J-beta primer mix together with a sample-barcoded 5' primer, a second PCR was run for roughly 6 to 11 cycles. A template-switch adaptor that had 12 random nucleotides put a tag on each cDNA molecule. TCRdb re-analysed the 5' RACE reads in MiXCR, keeping a single row per CDR3 protein. The sample consists of around 750,000 distinct CDR3 sequences, approximately 53% of them appearing once. General study results and limits: Observed TCR beta diversity per million T cells went down as age went up. This fall followed a roughly linear course with age.

Germline-derived CDR1 and CDR2 are MGHRA and YSYEKL. CDR3 length: 16 amino acids. The V segment lost 1 base and the J segment 3 bases; nucleotides outside the gene matches: 9. Per-sample PBMC isolation yielded at least 7 million cells. The sequencing input was blood. The J gene is TRBJ2-7, the V gene TRBV4-1, with 7 nucleotides matching TRBD2. The sequence derives from a man older than 75 in good health. The CDR3, as DNA: TGCGCCAGCAGCCAAGGTTGGGCTAGCGGACTCTACGAGCAGTACTTC. The encoded protein is CASSQGWASGLYEQYF.